What follows are 30 T cell receptor beta chains derived from one specimen sequenced in a study of neurological immune-mediated disorders. TCRdb reanalysed the 5' RACE reads using MiXCR and keeps one entry per CDR3 protein. The sample shows about 50,000 distinct CDR3 sequences, roughly 17% of them seen only once. Input material: PBMCs. These receptors came from a man in his 60s in good health.

This clonotype was detected ten times or more. V is TRBV7-2 and J is TRBJ2-1, with 7 bases lining up with TRBD2. V lost 5 bases to trimming and J lost 5 bases; unmatched junction nucleotides: 3. Looked up from germline, CDR1 is SGHTA and CDR2 is FQGNSA. The CDR3 sequence is 13 residues long. In DNA form, the CDR3 reads TGTGCCAGCAGCCCCCGGGGGGACAATGAGCAGTTCTTC. Its protein is CASSPRGDNEQFF.

This clonotype was seen at least ten times. The gene calls are TRBV6-2 or TRBV6-3 and TRBJ2-5; no reliable D call. Germline V gene lookup returns CDR1 MNHEY and CDR2 SVGEGT. CDR3 size: 14 residues. Trimming cost V 2 bases and J 4 bases, with 11 bases left between them. CDR3 nucleotide sequence: TGTGCCAGCAGTTACCTACAATTGGGAGAGACCCAGTACTTC. It specifies CASSYLQLGETQYF.

The table lists this clonotype with many counts. This sequence joins TRBV6-4 and TRBJ2-2; TRBD1 is a possible D gene (5 bases). Germline V lookup: CDR1 MRHNA, CDR2 SNTAGT. The CDR3 is made up of 14 amino acids. V lost 7 bases and J 1 base, leaving 10 bases between the germline ends. The CDR3 sequence is CASTPDRNTGELFF. Here the CDR3 DNA reads TGTGCCAGCACCCCTGACAGGAACACCGGGGAGCTGTTTTTT.

The table lists this clonotype with many counts. The chain is built from TRBV7-2 and TRBJ2-1; 11 nucleotides line up with TRBD2. This CDR3 region has 16 residues. V was pared by 5 bases and J by 4 bases, with 7 bases of the junction left unmatched. The germline CDR1 and CDR2 sequences are SGHTA and FQGNSA. The CDR3 DNA follows: TGTGCCAGCAGCGTTAGCGGGAGGGCCCTTTACAATGAGCAGTTCTTC. This translates into CASSVSGRALYNEQFF.

With respect to this clonotype: This may stem from a read error, because a much larger clone lies one nucleotide away. V usage is TRBV29-1 and J usage is TRBJ2-7; 9 nucleotides agree with TRBD1. V lost 4 bases to trimming and J lost 1 base; unmatched junction nucleotides: 5. The CDR3 has 14 amino acids. Germline V gene sequence: CDR1 SQVTM, CDR2 ANQGSEA. CDR3 in DNA: TGCAGCGTTGCGCATGACAGGGGGTCCTACGAGCAGTACTTC. Translating it yields CSVAHDRGSYEQYF.

This clonotype was counted many times. V and J are TRBV11-1 and TRBJ2-5; 8 nucleotides match TRBD2. Germline V gene data show CDR1 as SGHAT and CDR2 as FQDESV (reference sequence). The CDR3 covers 15 residues. The J segment lost 5 bases and the V segment lost 5 bases, leaving 10 bases of the junction unmatched. CDR3 in amino acids: CASSPAGTSSETQYF. DNA for the CDR3: TGTGCCAGCAGCCCCGCGGGGACTAGTAGTGAGACCCAGTACTTC.

This clonotype was recorded many times. The gene calls are TRBV5-1 and TRBJ1-4; 8 bases agree with TRBD1. With V trimmed by 4 bases and J by 5 bases, 7 bases remained unmatched. Per germline, CDR1 SGHRS and CDR2 YFSETQ. CDR3 length: 15 residues. For the CDR3, the DNA is TGCGCCAGCAGCCCAACGGGACAGGAGAATGAAAAACTGTTTTTT. Protein sequence: CASSPTGQENEKLFF.

As concerns this clonotype: Since a much larger clone is just one base distant, this may be a read error. The genes are TRBV20-1 and TRBJ2-3; D could derive from TRBD1 or TRBD2 (5 bases each). V lost 3 bases and J lost 2, with 12 bases in between. This CDR3 is 14 amino acids long. Germline CDR1 is DFQATT and CDR2 is SNEGSKA (reference sequence). The DNA of the CDR3 is TGCAGTGCTAGGGGGACCTCCCTCACAGATACGCAGTATTTT. Translated, it gives CSARGTSLTDTQYF.

This clonotype was seen at least ten times. V usage is TRBV7-2 and J usage is TRBJ2-2, with 9 bases aligning to TRBD1. Germline loops: CDR1 SGHTA, CDR2 FQGNSA. V was pared by 4 bases and J by 4 bases, with 4 bases of the junction left unmatched. The CDR3 is 15 amino acids. The CDR3 bases are TGTGCCAGCAGCTCGGGACAGGGTGGCACCGGGGAGCTGTTTTTT. Translation: CASSSGQGGTGELFF. Filled out from reference TRBV7-2 and TRBJ2-2, the complete variable domain reads GAGVSQSPSNKVTEKGKDVELRCDPISGHTALYWYRQSLGQGLEFLIYFQGNSAPDKSGLPSDRFSAERTGGSVSTLTIQRTQQEDSAVYLCASSSGQGGTGELFFGEGSRLTVL.

In its sample, this clonotype was seen many times. The gene calls are TRBV10-3 and TRBJ2-1, with TRBD2 matching over 10 bases. Germline CDR1 is ENHRY and CDR2 is SYGVKD. V was clipped by 0 bases and J by 13 bases; unmatched bases: 6. The CDR3 contains 14 residues. CDR3 in DNA: TGTGCCATCAGTGAGTCTGCTAGCGGGGGCGTCCAGTTCTTC. Translating it yields CAISESASGGVQFF.

This clonotype was counted many times. This chain connects TRBV28 to TRBJ2-1; D is ambiguous. The CDR3 loop spans 12 amino acids. In germline, CDR1 is MDHEN, CDR2 SYDVKM. Trimming took 8 bases from V and 8 from J, leaving 13 bases between them. The CDR3 nucleotides read TGTGCCAGCCGACCTGGGGTGGATGAGCAGTTCTTC. Encoded protein: CASRPGVDEQFF.

This clonotype showed up many times. The rearrangement uses TRBV28 and TRBJ2-4; the match to TRBD1 covers 8 bases. This CDR3 is built from 16 residues. With 5 bases clipped from V and 1 base from J, the junction kept 7 bases outside the gene matches. Germline V gene sequence: CDR1 MDHEN, CDR2 SYDVKM. CDR3 amino acids: CASSIQGEGAKNIQYF. CDR3 coding DNA: TGTGCCAGCAGTATACAGGGGGAAGGGGCCAAAAACATTCAGTACTTC.

The table lists this clonotype with many counts. This sequence joins TRBV3-1 and TRBJ1-2, with 8 bases identical to TRBD1. J was trimmed by 4 bases and V by 4 bases; bases with no gene match: 5. The CDR3 consists of 14 residues. Germline V gene lookup returns CDR1 LGHDT and CDR2 YNNKEL (reference sequence). The CDR3 here is CASSPGQGFYGYTF. The CDR3 nucleotides read TGTGCCAGCAGCCCTGGACAGGGCTTCTATGGCTACACCTTC.

At least ten counts were recorded for this clonotype. This chain links TRBV12-3 or TRBV12-4 with TRBJ2-1; TRBD2 agrees at 9 bases. The CDR3 covers 16 residues. V lost 6 bases, J lost 0 bases, and 6 bases stayed unmatched. CDR3 coding DNA: TGTGCCAGCAGGTTCAGCGGGGGGAGCTCCTACAATGAGCAGTTCTTC. Amino acids: CASRFSGGSSYNEQFF.

This clonotype came up many times. The V gene is TRBV7-2, the J gene TRBJ2-7; D may be TRBD1 (6 bases). Trimming left V 6 bases short and J 4 bases short, with 13 bases between. CDR1 and CDR2 from the germline V gene are SGHTA and FQGNSA. The CDR3 covers 13 residues. This chain's CDR3 is CASSPLQGYEQYF. Written as DNA, the CDR3 is TGTGCCAGCAGTCCCTTACAGGGTTACGAGCAGTACTTC. Filled out from reference TRBV7-2 and TRBJ2-7, the complete variable domain reads GAGVSQSPSNKVTEKGKDVELRCDPISGHTALYWYRQSLGQGLEFLIYFQGNSAPDKSGLPSDRFSAERTGGSVSTLTIQRTQQEDSAVYLCASSPLQGYEQYFGPGTRLTVT.

This clonotype appeared many times. V and J are TRBV4-3 and TRBJ2-1, with 8 nucleotides matching TRBD1. V shed 4 bases, J shed 8 bases, and the junction held 13 bases outside the gene matches. This CDR3 spans 16 amino acids. In germline, CDR1 is LGHNA, CDR2 YSLEER. DNA for the CDR3: TGCGCCAGCAGCCTGTCAGGACAGGGCAGCGTCGATGAGCAGTTCTTC. It specifies CASSLSGQGSVDEQFF.

This clonotype was counted once. The rearrangement uses TRBV6-2 or TRBV6-3 and TRBJ2-6; 11 nucleotides match TRBD2. The CDR3 covers 18 residues. The V gene's germline CDR1 is MNHEY and CDR2 SVGEGT. The V segment lost 7 bases and the J segment 6 bases; nucleotides outside the gene matches: 14. The CDR3 sequence is CASTDPTSGNPVANVLTF. The CDR3 DNA sequence: TGTGCCAGCACAGATCCGACTAGCGGGAATCCTGTGGCCAACGTCCTGACTTTC.

This clonotype occurred many times. This chain links TRBV12-3 or TRBV12-4 with TRBJ2-3; 9 bases match TRBD2. CDR3 length: 14 amino acids. Trimming removed 4 bases from V and 4 bases from J; junction bases left unmatched: 3. CDR3 protein: CASSYVAGADTQYF. The CDR3 DNA follows: TGTGCCAGCAGTTATGTAGCGGGAGCAGATACGCAGTATTTT.

In its sample, this clonotype was seen a few times. The V gene is TRBV9, the J gene TRBJ2-3, with TRBD1 matching 9 bases. In germline, CDR1 is SGDLS, CDR2 YYNGEE. The CDR3 runs to 15 residues. The V and J ends lost 3 bases and 3 bases, in that order; junction bases with no gene match: 5. The CDR3 here is CASSDRDRVTDTQYF. In DNA form, the CDR3 reads TGTGCCAGCAGCGACCGGGACAGGGTGACAGATACGCAGTATTTT.

This clonotype was picked up many times. The V and J genes are TRBV9 and TRBJ2-2, with TRBD1 matching over 7 bases. Germline CDR1 is SGDLS and CDR2 is YYNGEE. CDR3 size: 15 residues. After removal of 4 bases from V and 6 bases from J, the junction contained 9 bases not matched to a gene. The CDR3 loop is CASSPMTGRAGELFF. For the CDR3, the DNA is TGTGCCAGCAGCCCAATGACAGGGCGGGCCGGGGAGCTGTTTTTT.

This clonotype was detected ten times or more. The chain employs TRBV12-1 and TRBJ2-1. TRBV12-1 represents a pseudogene. The CDR3 spans 14 residues. The CDR3 bases are TGTGCCAGCAGCTTAGCGGGAGTAGGTAATGAGCAGTTCTTC. Translating it yields CASSLAGVGNEQFF.

This clonotype has at least ten counts. The gene calls are TRBV7-9 and TRBJ1-4, with 9 positions matching TRBD1. J gave up 8 bases and V 5 bases, and 6 bases lay outside the gene matches. This CDR3 is built from 14 residues. Germline loops: CDR1 SEHNR, CDR2 FQNEAQ (reference sequence). Here the CDR3 DNA reads TGTGCCAGCAGCCCGGGACAGGGCAGGGAAAAACTGTTTTTT. The encoded protein is CASSPGQGREKLFF. Based on the CDR3 plus reference TRBV7-9 and TRBJ1-4, the full variable domain is DTGVSQNPRHKITKRGQNVTFRCDPISEHNRLYWYRQTLGQGPEFLTYFQNEAQLEKSRLLSDRFSAERPKGSFSTLEIQRTEQGDSAMYLCASSPGQGREKLFFGSGTQLSVL.

This clonotype was seen ten or more times. This chain's CDR3 is CASSLSRGQEQYF. In DNA, the CDR3 is TGCGCCAGCAGCCTCAGCAGGGGGCAGGAGCAGTACTTC. The V call is TRBV5-1, the J call TRBJ2-7; 8 bases map to TRBD1. The CDR3 covers 13 residues. CDR1 is SGHRS and CDR2 is YFSETQ in the germline V gene. The trim removed 4 bases at V and 7 bases at J, leaving 7 bases unmatched.

In its sample, this clonotype was seen many times. The rearrangement links TRBV20-1 to TRBJ2-1; possible D gene TRBD2, 6 bases. From germline, CDR1 is DFQATT and CDR2 SNEGSKA (reference sequence). This CDR3 is 14 amino acids long. Trimming took off 5 bases at V and 8 bases at J, with 19 bases between the two ends. CDR3 nucleotides: TGCAGTGCTCGGTGGTGGCGGGATTTGCATGAGCAGTTCTTC. It is translated as CSARWWRDLHEQFF.

To note about this clonotype: The junction departs from the called germline gene at one end, perhaps through a read error. The chain is built from TRBV29-1 and TRBJ2-2; the D gene is possibly TRBD2 (6 bases). This CDR3 comprises 13 residues. CDR1 is SQVTM, CDR2 ANQGSEA, per germline. CDR3: CSAGGRGNGELFF. Written as DNA, the CDR3 is TGCAGCGCCGGGGGTCGAGGCAACGGGGAGCTCTTTTTT.

This clonotype was detected ten times or more. This chain connects TRBV29-1 to TRBJ2-3, with unresolved D. This CDR3 spans 14 amino acids. The germline V gene has CDR1 SQVTM and CDR2 ANQGSEA. Between the trimmed V and J ends, which lost 4 bases and 2 bases, there was a span of 13 bases. As DNA, the CDR3 is TGCAGCGTTGTAGGGTTATGGGACACAGATACGCAGTATTTT. Translating it yields CSVVGLWDTDTQYF.

This clonotype was seen at least ten times. The chain links TRBV7-2 to TRBJ1-1; 7 bases agree with TRBD1. Germline CDR1 SGHTA, CDR2 FQGNSA. V shed 1 base, J shed 1 base, and the junction held 0 bases outside the gene matches. CDR3 length equals 14 residues. Here the CDR3 DNA reads TGTGCCAGCAGCTTAGGGACAGGGAACACTGAAGCTTTCTTT. Its translation: CASSLGTGNTEAFF.

V and J are TRBV29-1 and TRBJ1-1; no definite D call. The CDR3 loop spans 12 amino acids. The germline gives CDR1 SQVTM, CDR2 ANQGSEA. The V and J ends lost 4 bases and 5 bases respectively, with 11 bases between them. CDR3 sequence: CSVVRWGTEAFF. The CDR3 nucleotides read TGCAGCGTTGTCCGGTGGGGTACTGAAGCTTTCTTT.

This clonotype was seen repeatedly, ten times or more. The chain has TRBV10-3 and TRBJ2-1, with D maybe TRBD1 (5 bases). Germline V gene data show CDR1 as ENHRY and CDR2 as SYGVKD. The CDR3 contains 15 residues. Trimming shortened V by 4 bases and J by 2 bases, and 12 bases separated the two germline ends. The CDR3 loop is CAISGQGGAYNEQFF. The CDR3 DNA reads TGTGCCATCAGTGGCCAGGGTGGGGCCTACAATGAGCAGTTCTTC.

This clonotype was seen many times. This chain links TRBV7-9 with TRBJ1-6, with 7 bases fitting TRBD1. The CDR3 runs to 15 residues. Germline values: CDR1 SEHNR, CDR2 FQNEAQ (reference sequence). Losses at the gene ends were 5 bases for V and 7 bases for J; bases not matched to a gene: 8. Here the CDR3 DNA reads TGTGCCAGCAGCCTACAGGGGACGGAGAATTCACCCCTCCACTTT. Translating gives CASSLQGTENSPLHF.